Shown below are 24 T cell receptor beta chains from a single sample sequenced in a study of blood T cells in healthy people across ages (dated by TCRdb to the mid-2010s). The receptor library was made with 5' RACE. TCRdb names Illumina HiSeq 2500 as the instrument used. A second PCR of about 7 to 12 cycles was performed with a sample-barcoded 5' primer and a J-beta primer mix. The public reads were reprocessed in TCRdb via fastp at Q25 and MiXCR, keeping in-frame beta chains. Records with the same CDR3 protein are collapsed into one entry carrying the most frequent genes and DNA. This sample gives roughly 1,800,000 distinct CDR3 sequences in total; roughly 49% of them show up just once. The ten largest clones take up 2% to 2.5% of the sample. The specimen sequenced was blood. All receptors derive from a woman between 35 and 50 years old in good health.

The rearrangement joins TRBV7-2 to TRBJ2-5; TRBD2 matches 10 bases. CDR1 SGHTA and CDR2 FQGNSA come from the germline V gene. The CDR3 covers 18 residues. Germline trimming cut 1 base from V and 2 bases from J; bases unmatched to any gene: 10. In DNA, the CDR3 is TGTGCCAGCAGCTTAGTCCCCGCTAGCGGGGGCCCACAAGAGACCCAGTACTTC. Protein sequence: CASSLVPASGGPQETQYF.

The CDR3 is CATSDRGLAGYNEQFF. CDR3 DNA: TGTGCCACCAGTGACCGGGGACTAGCGGGGTACAATGAGCAGTTCTTC. The J gene is TRBJ2-1, the V gene TRBV24-1, with TRBD2 identical over 13 bases. The CDR3 runs 16 residues. J lost 4 bases, V lost 4 bases, and 3 bases had no gene match. Germline lookup yields CDR1 KGHDR and CDR2 SFDVKD.

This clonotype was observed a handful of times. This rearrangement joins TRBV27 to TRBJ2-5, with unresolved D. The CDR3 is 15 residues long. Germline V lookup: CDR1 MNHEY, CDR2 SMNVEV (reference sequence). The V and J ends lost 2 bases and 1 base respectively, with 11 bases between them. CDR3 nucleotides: TGTGCCAGCAGTTTAAGCCGCCAGCCCCAAGAGACCCAGTACTTC. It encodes CASSLSRQPQETQYF.

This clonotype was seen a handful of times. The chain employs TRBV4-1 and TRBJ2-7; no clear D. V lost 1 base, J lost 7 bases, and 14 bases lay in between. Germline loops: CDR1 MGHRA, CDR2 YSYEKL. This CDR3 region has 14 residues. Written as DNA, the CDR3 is TGCGCCAGCAGCCAAGGGTGGCCCCAGAGGGAGCAGTACTTC. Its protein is CASSQGWPQREQYF.

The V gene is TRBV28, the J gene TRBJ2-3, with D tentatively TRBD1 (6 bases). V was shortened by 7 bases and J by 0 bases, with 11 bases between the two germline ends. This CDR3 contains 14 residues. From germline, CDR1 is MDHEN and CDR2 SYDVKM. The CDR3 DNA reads TGTGCCAGCACTATAGGACAGAGCACAGATACGCAGTATTTT. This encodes CASTIGQSTDTQYF.

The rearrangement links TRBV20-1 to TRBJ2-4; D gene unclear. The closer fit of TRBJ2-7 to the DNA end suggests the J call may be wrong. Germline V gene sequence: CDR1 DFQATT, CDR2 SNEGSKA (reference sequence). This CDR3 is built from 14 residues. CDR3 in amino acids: CSARAAFRAYEQYF. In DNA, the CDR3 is TGCAGTGCTAGAGCAGCGTTTCGGGCCTACGAGCAGTACTTC.

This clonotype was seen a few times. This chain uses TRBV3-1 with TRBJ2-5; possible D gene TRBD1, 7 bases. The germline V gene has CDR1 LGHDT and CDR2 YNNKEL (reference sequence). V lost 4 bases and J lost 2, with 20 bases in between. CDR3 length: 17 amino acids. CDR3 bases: TGTGCCAGCAGCCCTCGACAGGGCGTGAGCGGGCAAGAGACCCAGTACTTC. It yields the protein CASSPRQGVSGQETQYF.

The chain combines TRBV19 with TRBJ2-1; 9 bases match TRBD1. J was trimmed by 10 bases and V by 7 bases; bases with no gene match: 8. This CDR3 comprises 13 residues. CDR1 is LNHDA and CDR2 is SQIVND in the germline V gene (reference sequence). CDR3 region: CASIAQGAREQFF. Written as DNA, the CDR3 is TGTGCCAGTATCGCACAGGGGGCGAGGGAGCAGTTCTTC.

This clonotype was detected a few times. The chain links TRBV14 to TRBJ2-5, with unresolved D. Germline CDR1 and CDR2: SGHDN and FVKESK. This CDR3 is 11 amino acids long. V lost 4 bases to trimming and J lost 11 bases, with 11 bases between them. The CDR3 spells CASSPPIEQYF. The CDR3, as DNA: TGTGCCAGCAGCCCTCCGATTGAGCAGTACTTC.

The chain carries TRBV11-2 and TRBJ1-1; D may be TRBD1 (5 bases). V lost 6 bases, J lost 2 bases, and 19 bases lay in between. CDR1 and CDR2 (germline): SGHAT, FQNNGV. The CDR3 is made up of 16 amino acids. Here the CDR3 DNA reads TGTGCCAGCAGACCTCTCCTGGACACTCATAACACTGAAGCTTTCTTT. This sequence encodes CASRPLLDTHNTEAFF.

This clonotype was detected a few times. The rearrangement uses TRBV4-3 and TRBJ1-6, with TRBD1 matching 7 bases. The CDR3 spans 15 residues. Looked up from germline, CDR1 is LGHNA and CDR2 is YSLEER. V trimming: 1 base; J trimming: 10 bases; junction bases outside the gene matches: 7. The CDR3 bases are TGCGCCAGCAGCCAAGCCGACAGGGCTAAATCACCCCTCCACTTT. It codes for CASSQADRAKSPLHF.

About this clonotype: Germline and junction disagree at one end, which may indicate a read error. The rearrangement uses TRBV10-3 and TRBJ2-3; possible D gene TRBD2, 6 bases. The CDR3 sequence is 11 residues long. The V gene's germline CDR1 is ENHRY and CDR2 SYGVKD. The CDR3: CASSDSGAQYF. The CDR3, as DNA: TGTGCCAGCAGTGATTCGGGGGCGCAGTATTTT.

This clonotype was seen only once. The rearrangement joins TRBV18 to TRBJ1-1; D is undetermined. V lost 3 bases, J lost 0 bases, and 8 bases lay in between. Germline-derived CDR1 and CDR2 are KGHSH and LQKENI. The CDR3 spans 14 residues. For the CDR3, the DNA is TGTGCCAGCTCACCGGCGATTATGAACACTGAAGCTTTCTTT. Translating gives CASSPAIMNTEAFF.

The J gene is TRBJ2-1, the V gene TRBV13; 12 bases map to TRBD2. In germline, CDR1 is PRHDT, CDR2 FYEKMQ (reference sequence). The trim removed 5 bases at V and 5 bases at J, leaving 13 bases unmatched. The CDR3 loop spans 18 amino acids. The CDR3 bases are TGTGCCAGCAGCCGAAGGGGTCCCAGACTAGCGGGGGACAATGAGCAGTTCTTC. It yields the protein CASSRRGPRLAGDNEQFF. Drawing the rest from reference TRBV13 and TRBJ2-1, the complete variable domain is AAGVIQSPRHLIKEKRETATLKCYPIPRHDTVYWYQQGPGQDPQFLISFYEKMQSDKGSIPDRFSAQQFSDYHSELNMSSLELGDSALYFCASSRRGPRLAGDNEQFFGPGTRLTVL.

As DNA, the CDR3 is TGTGCCAGCAGTGAAGTGGGCGGGGGGGCGAATGAGCAGTTCTTC. It yields the protein CASSEVGGGANEQFF. The V and J genes are TRBV6-1 and TRBJ2-1; 9 bases are shared with TRBD2. In germline, CDR1 is MNHNS, CDR2 SASEGT. The junction had 5 bases not matched to a gene; V was cut back by 1 base and J by 7 bases. The CDR3 extends over 15 amino acids.

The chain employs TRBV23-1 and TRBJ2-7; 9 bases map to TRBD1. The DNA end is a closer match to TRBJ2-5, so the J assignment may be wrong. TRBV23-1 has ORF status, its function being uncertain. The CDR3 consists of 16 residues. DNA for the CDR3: TGCGCCAGCAGTCCCGGGACAGGGAATGGAGAAGAGACCCAGTACTTC. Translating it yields CASSPGTGNGEETQYF.

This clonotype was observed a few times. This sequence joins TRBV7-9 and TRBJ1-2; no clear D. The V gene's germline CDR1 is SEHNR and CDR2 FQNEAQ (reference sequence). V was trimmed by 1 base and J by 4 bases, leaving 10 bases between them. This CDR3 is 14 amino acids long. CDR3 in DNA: TGTGCCAGCAGCTTAGTTGCGCAGAGCTATGGCTACACCTTC. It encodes CASSLVAQSYGYTF.

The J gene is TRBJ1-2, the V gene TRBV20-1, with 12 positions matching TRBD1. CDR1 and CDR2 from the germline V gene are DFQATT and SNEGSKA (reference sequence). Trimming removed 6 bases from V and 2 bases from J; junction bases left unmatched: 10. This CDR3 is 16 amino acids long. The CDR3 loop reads CSALGGTGGRNYGYTF. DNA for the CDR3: TGCAGTGCCCTAGGGGGGACAGGGGGCCGAAACTATGGCTACACCTTC.

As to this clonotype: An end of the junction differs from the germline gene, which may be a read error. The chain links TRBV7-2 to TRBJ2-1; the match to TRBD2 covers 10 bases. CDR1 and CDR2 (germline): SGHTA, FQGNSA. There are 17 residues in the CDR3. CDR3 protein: CASSLSGGSASYNERFF. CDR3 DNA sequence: TGTGCCAGCAGCCTTAGCGGGGGGTCGGCCTCTTACAATGAGCGGTTCTTC.

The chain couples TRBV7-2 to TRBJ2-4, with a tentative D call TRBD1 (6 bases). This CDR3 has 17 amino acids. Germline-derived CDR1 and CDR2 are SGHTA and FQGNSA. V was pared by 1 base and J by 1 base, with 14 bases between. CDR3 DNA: TGTGCCAGCAGCTTAGGGGCTACAGGGCTCGCCAAAAACATTCAGTACTTC. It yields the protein CASSLGATGLAKNIQYF.

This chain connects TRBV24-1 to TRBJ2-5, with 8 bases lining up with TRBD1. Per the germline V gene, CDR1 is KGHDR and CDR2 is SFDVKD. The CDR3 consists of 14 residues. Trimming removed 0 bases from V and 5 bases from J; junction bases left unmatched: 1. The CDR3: CATSDLQGAETQYF. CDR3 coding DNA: TGTGCCACCAGTGATTTGCAGGGGGCTGAGACCCAGTACTTC.

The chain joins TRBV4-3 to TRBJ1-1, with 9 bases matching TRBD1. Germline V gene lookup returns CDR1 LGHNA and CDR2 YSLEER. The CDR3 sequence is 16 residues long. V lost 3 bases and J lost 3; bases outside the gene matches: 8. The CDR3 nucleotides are TGCGCCAGCAGCCAGGACAGGGGACGGAAGGACACTGAAGCTTTCTTT. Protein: CASSQDRGRKDTEAFF.

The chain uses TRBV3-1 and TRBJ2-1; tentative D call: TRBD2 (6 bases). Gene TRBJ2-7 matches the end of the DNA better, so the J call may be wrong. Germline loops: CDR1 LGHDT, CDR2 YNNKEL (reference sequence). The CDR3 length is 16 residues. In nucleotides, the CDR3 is TGTGCCAGCAGCCAAGATCCTAGCGAAGGATACAATGAGCAGTACTTC. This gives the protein CASSQDPSEGYNEQYF.

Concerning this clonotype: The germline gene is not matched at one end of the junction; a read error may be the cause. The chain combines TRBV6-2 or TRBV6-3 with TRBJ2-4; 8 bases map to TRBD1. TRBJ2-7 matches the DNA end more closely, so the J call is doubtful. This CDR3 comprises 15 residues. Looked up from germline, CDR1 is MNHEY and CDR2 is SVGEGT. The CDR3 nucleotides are TGTGCTAGCAGCCGCTGGGAGACAGGGGTGGACGAGCAGTACTTC. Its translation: CASSRWETGVDEQYF.